The rows below give T cell receptor beta chains drawn from one sample of a study of glioma-infiltrating T cells. MiXCR, run by TCRdb on the multiplex PCR reads, gives a single entry per CDR3 protein. The data show more than 300,000 distinct CDR3 sequences, about two fifths seen once. The material sequenced was glioma tissue, nonneoplastic brain tissue, or PBMCs (not recorded which). These receptors came from a human donor with low-grade glioma or glioblastoma, undergoing nonglioma brain surgery, or in good health (not recorded which). Both conserved end residues are part of each CDR3.

v_gene	len	j_gene	CDR3aa
TRBV6-2/TRBV6-3	16	TRBJ2-1	CASIGPSRSSYNEQFF
TRBV2	12	TRBJ1-4	CASSGTGEKLFF
TRBV6-6	15	TRBJ2-5	CASNKVLAGQETQYF
TRBV20-1	13	TRBJ1-4	CSARFDSNEKLFF
TRBV4-1	13	TRBJ2-3	CASSQGGGHTQYF
TRBV5-1	17	TRBJ2-3	CASSLNRGGEVADTQYF
TRBV7-6	16	TRBJ2-3	CASSSLAGRGTDTQYF
TRBV27	13	TRBJ2-1	CASSLGEVVEQFF
TRBV20-1	13	TRBJ2-4	CSASGLAKSIQYF
TRBV6-6	14	TRBJ2-7	CASSYSFSSYEQYF
TRBV7-8	12	TRBJ2-1	CASSASGRWQFF
TRBV14	13	TRBJ1-2	CASSHGWSYGYTF
TRBV27	18	TRBJ2-5	CASSTGLAGGPREETQYF
TRBV15	15	TRBJ2-7	CATSRDGGISYEQYF
TRBV7-3	15	TRBJ2-5	CASSLTSGSGETQYF
TRBV4-2	15	TRBJ2-5	CASSQQGAPQETQYF
TRBV4-3	18	TRBJ2-6	CASSPGARVGSGANVLTF
TRBV4-2	14	TRBJ2-7	CASSQASPSYEQHF
TRBV6-6	13	TRBJ2-7	CASSYPLSYEQYF
TRBV4-2	13	TRBJ2-7	CASSQDGSEEQYF
TRBV7-3	14	TRBJ2-1	CASSLTDGVNEQFF
TRBV6-2/TRBV6-3	16	TRBJ2-3	CASSLLAGGGPDTQYF
TRBV7-9	15	TRBJ2-1	CASSPLIGSDNEQFF
TRBV20-1	15	TRBJ2-7	CSARARLLASYEQYF
TRBV7-2	13	TRBJ2-5	CASSFENQETQYF
TRBV20-1	13	TRBJ2-7	CSAALAGGYGQYF
TRBV7-3	17	TRBJ2-1	CASSLTPGPYFSYEQFF
TRBV28	12	TRBJ1-1	CASSTRLAGPLF